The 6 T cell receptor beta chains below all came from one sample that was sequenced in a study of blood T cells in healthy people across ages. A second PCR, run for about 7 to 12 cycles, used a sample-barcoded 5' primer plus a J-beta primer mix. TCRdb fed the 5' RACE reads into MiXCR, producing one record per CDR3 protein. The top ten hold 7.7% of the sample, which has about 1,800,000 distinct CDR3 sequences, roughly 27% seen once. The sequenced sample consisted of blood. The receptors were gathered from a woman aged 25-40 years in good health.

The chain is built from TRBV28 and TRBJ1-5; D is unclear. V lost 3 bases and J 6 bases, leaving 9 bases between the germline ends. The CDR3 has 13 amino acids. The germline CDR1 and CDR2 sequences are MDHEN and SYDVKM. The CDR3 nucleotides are TGTGCCAGCAGTTTTACCAGGTTTCAGCCCCAGCATTTT. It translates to CASSFTRFQPQHF.

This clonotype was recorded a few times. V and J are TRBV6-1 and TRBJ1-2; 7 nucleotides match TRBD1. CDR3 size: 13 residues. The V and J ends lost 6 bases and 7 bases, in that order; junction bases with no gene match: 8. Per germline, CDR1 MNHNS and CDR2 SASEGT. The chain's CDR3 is CASRETGKGGYTF. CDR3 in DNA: TGTGCCAGCAGGGAGACAGGGAAGGGTGGCTACACCTTC.

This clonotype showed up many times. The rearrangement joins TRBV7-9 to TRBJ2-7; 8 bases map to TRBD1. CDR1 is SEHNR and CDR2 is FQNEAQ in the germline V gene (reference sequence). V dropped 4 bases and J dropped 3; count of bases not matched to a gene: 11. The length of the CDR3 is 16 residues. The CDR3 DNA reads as TGTGCCAGCAGCTACACTCCCGGGACAGGAGACTACGAGCAGTACTTC. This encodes CASSYTPGTGDYEQYF.

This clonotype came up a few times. CDR3 in amino acids: CASTKIRVDIQYF. CDR3 DNA: TGTGCCAGCACCAAAATAAGGGTAGACATTCAGTACTTC. The chain links TRBV28 to TRBJ2-4; D is unclear. This CDR3 has 13 amino acids. Germline V gene sequence: CDR1 MDHEN, CDR2 SYDVKM. The germline V and J ends were trimmed by 7 bases and 8 bases, with 15 bases remaining between them.

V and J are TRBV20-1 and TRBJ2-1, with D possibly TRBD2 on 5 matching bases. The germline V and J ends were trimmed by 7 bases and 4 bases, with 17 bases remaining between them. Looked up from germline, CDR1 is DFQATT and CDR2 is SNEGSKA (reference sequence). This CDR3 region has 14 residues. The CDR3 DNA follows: TGCAGTGGGACCGTCGGACTCGCATACAATGAGCAGTTCTTC. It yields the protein CSGTVGLAYNEQFF.

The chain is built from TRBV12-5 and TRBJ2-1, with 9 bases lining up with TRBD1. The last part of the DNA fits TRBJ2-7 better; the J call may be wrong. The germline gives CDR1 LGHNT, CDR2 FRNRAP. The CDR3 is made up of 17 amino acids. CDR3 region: CASGLVLPDRGIGEQYF. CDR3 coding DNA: TGTGCTAGTGGTTTGGTACTCCCGGACAGGGGAATCGGTGAGCAGTACTTC.